This T cell receptor (beta chain) is from a study of tumor and adjacent non-tumor tissue in lung cancer (dated by TCRdb to between 2017 and 2018). Regarding the complete study: By cancer type, the cohort comprised 12 adenocarcinoma patients, a couple of squamous cell carcinoma patients and 1 small cell lung cancer patient. Among the 15 or so patients, ages ranged from about 31 to 85 years, around ten were men and 5 were women, and disease was TNM stage I to III. In total, sequencing yielded 100 million to 150 million productive TCRbeta reads, which works out to an average of around 4.2 million reads per sample. Using bulk TCRbeta repertoires from 15 lung cancer patients, the study set lung tumor tissue side by side with matched distant non-tumor lung tissue. For each patient, one tumor sample and one normal lung sample were taken, giving some 33 paired specimens that underwent TCRbeta CDR3 sequencing.

Bulk unsorted tissue served as the source for RNA extraction, and RNA quality was assessed using a NanoDrop ND-1000 and an Agilent 2100. Distant non-tumor tissue taken more than 3 cm from the tumor edge was used as the normal lung sample. Newly diagnosed lung cancer patients without prior chemotherapy who had been admitted for thoracic surgery in China between August and November 2014 were enrolled as donors. Anyone who had undergone radiotherapy or chemotherapy before, or who had another cancer at the same time, was left out of the study. Surgical tissue pieces of 1-2 cm3 were preserved in RNAlater solution and stored at -80 °C until use. Via the germline V gene, CDR1 is ENHRY and CDR2 SYGVKD. From its cysteine to its phenylalanine, the CDR3 spans 17 amino acids. Just the 51-base CDR3 DNA is kept, in frame starting at base 1. V sheds 3 bases and J sheds 0 bases, leaving 14 bases between their ends.

The library was obtained by multiplex PCR. The instrument given in TCRdb is Illumina HiSeq 2500. TCRbeta libraries were built by three rounds of nested PCR using primers (Table S4), following protocols modified from ARM-PCR. Before sequencing, PCR products in the 200-500 bp range were cut out of the gel and cleaned up using the QIAquick gel extraction kit. In the authors' own workflow: Reads were cleaned using Trimmomatic, were merged into complete CDR3 sequences using FLASH, and were assigned to V(D)J germline segments using MiTCR. Clonal diversity was computed as the inverse Simpson's index with VDJtools. In-frame sequences without a premature stop codon were defined as productive reads. TCRdb itself trimmed the public reads at Q25 with fastp, ran MiXCR and retained productive beta chains. Rows matching on CDR3 protein sequence are summarized as one entry with the most common DNA and genes. These V and J calls derive from TCRdb rather than the authors' analysis. The sample table holds tens of thousands of distinct CDR3 sequences, of which around two thirds were seen once. The biggest ten clones account for roughly 26% of the sample.

General study outcomes and caveats: Only around 16 patients were in the cohort, and the authors stated that larger samples and more detailed clinical data are needed. Significantly higher TCR diversity was found in younger patients, and higher tumor TCR diversity was associated with shorter overall and disease-free survival. A significantly larger cumulative share of the repertoire was made up by the top 100 clones in normal lung than in tumor tissue. Peripheral blood was not sequenced, so blood TCRbeta repertoires in these lung cancer patients were not examined. Neither the sequencing platform nor unique molecular identifiers are named or mentioned anywhere in the methods. Tumor tissue showed significantly higher TCR diversity (inverse Simpson) than normal lung tissue, at 431.37 vs 166.20 (P = 0.0075, Mann-Whitney U test).

This clonotype is described as medium-sized (0.01 to 0.1%). Its antigen is unknown. No much larger clonotype is one base removed from it; base qualities were not supplied. Sequences were obtained from distant non-tumor lung tissue. Here the chain combines TRBV10-3 and TRBJ2-2; the D gene identity is not certain. This clonotype was sampled from a woman in her 50s with non-small cell lung cancer. The DNA is as follows: TGTGCCATCAGTGAAACCCCGGGCAGACCGAACACCGGGGAGCTGTTTTTT. It codes for CAISETPGRPNTGELFF.